A selection of T cell receptor beta chains follows, all from one sample in a study of T cells in Graves' hyperthyroidism and ophthalmopathy. Each CDR3 protein gets one entry after TCRdb re-called the multiplex PCR reads with MiXCR. Among 300,000 to 400,000 distinct CDR3 sequences, about a fifth were seen once, and the ten largest hold roughly two fifths. The source material was blood. These receptor sequences come from a man aged 18 to 29 with Graves' ophthalmopathy. Each CDR3 is given with its conserved first and last residue. Each record gives: clone size, D gene, V gene, J gene, CDR3 DNA, CDR3 protein. D genes are given only for firm matches. The size field is filled for only some rows; it gives once, few, many or a size class.

size: many; D: .; V: TRBV2; J: TRBJ1-1; DNA: TGTGCCAGCAGTAAGATGAACACTGAAGCTTTCTTT; CDR3: CASSKMNTEAFF
size: few; D: TRBD1; V: TRBV27; J: TRBJ1-6; DNA: TGTGCCAGCAGTTTTGTTATGGTCGACAGGGCTAATTCACCCCTCCACTTT; CDR3: CASSFVMVDRANSPLHF
size: few; D: .; V: TRBV20-1; J: TRBJ2-3; DNA: TGCAGTGCTAGGGCCCCGGACTCCACAGATACGCAGTATTTT; CDR3: CSARAPDSTDTQYF
size: .; D: TRBD2; V: TRBV20-1; J: TRBJ2-1; DNA: TGCACCACCGGCGCGGGGGGCCCCAATGAGCAGTTCTTC; CDR3: CTTGAGGPNEQFF
size: .; D: .; V: TRBV5-1; J: TRBJ1-2; DNA: TGCGCCAGCAGCTTGGTGGGAGCTGATCATGGCTACACCTTC; CDR3: CASSLVGADHGYTF
size: many; D: .; V: TRBV20-1; J: TRBJ2-3; DNA: TGCAGTGCTTCGCTTCAGGGTAATACGCAGTATTTT; CDR3: CSASLQGNTQYF
size: many; D: TRBD2; V: TRBV7-9; J: TRBJ2-1; DNA: TGTGCCAGCAGCGTACTAGCGGGGGGCCACCGTGAGCAGTTCTTC; CDR3: CASSVLAGGHREQFF
size: many; D: TRBD2; V: TRBV11-1; J: TRBJ2-1; DNA: TGTGCCAGCAGCTTACTAGCGGGGGGGCCCAATGAGCAGTTCTTC; CDR3: CASSLLAGGPNEQFF
size: .; D: .; V: TRBV7-3; J: TRBJ1-2; DNA: TGTGCCAGCAGTTCATCCGGGACCATGGCCTACACCTTC; CDR3: CASSSSGTMAYTF
size: few; D: TRBD2; V: TRBV12-3/TRBV12-4; J: TRBJ2-6; DNA: TGTGCCAGCAGTTTCTCCTGGGGGGGAGACTCTGGGGCCAACGTCCTGACTTTC; CDR3: CASSFSWGGDSGANVLTF
size: .; D: TRBD2; V: TRBV11-1; J: TRBJ2-1; DNA: TGTGTTAGCAGGAGCGGGGGGGTGATCTACAATGAGCAGTTCTTC; CDR3: CVSRSGGVIYNEQFF
size: many; D: .; V: TRBV4-1; J: TRBJ1-1; DNA: TGCGCCAGCAGCCAAGATCGGGTCGGGGTGAACACTGAAGCTTTCTTT; CDR3: CASSQDRVGVNTEAFF
size: many; D: TRBD1; V: TRBV15; J: TRBJ2-1; DNA: TGTGCCACCAGCCTTGACAGGGATTCCTACAATGAGCAGTTCTTC; CDR3: CATSLDRDSYNEQFF
size: .; D: .; V: TRBV7-9; J: TRBJ1-1; DNA: TGTGCCAGCAGCTTAGCGCGGGATAGTAAGGGAAAGGAGGCTTTCTTT; CDR3: CASSLARDSKGKEAFF
size: many; D: .; V: TRBV20-1; J: TRBJ1-2; DNA: TGCAGTGCCGATGCAAATAACTATGGCTACACCTTC; CDR3: CSADANNYGYTF
size: many; D: .; V: TRBV24-1; J: TRBJ1-1; DNA: TGTGCCACCAGGCAGGGGATGGGAATGAACACTGAAGCTTTCTTT; CDR3: CATRQGMGMNTEAFF
size: many; D: .; V: TRBV2; J: TRBJ1-4; DNA: TGTGCCAGCAGTGAAGCTTTCGCAGGAACGAGGAGGGAAAAACTGTTTTTT; CDR3: CASSEAFAGTRREKLFF
size: many; D: TRBD1; V: TRBV9; J: TRBJ2-7; DNA: TGTGCCAGCAGCTATGGACAGGGTCTTTCGTACGAGCAGTACTTC; CDR3: CASSYGQGLSYEQYF
size: few; D: TRBD2; V: TRBV24-1; J: TRBJ2-7; DNA: TGTGCCACCAGTGATTCCGGGGGGTTGCGGTACGAGCAGTACTTC; CDR3: CATSDSGGLRYEQYF
size: .; D: TRBD1; V: TRBV20-1; J: TRBJ1-5; DNA: TGCAGTGCTAGAGATTGGACAGGGGACATGCAGCCCCAGCATTTT; CDR3: CSARDWTGDMQPQHF
size: many; D: .; V: TRBV28; J: TRBJ1-2; DNA: TGTGCCAGCAGTTTCTCTCTGATCTATGGCTACACCTTC; CDR3: CASSFSLIYGYTF
size: many; D: .; V: TRBV6-2/TRBV6-3; J: TRBJ1-1; DNA: TGTGCCAGCAGTTATCCTCCCGGGGGAGCTTTCTTT; CDR3: CASSYPPGGAFF
size: many; D: TRBD1; V: TRBV12-3/TRBV12-4; J: TRBJ1-2; DNA: TGTGCCAGCAGTTCCCGACAGGGGGTCTATGGCTACACCTTC; CDR3: CASSSRQGVYGYTF
size: few; D: TRBD2; V: TRBV5-5; J: TRBJ2-5; DNA: TGCGCCAGCAGCGGGCCCAGGGAGGGAGAGACCCAGTACTTC; CDR3: CASSGPREGETQYF